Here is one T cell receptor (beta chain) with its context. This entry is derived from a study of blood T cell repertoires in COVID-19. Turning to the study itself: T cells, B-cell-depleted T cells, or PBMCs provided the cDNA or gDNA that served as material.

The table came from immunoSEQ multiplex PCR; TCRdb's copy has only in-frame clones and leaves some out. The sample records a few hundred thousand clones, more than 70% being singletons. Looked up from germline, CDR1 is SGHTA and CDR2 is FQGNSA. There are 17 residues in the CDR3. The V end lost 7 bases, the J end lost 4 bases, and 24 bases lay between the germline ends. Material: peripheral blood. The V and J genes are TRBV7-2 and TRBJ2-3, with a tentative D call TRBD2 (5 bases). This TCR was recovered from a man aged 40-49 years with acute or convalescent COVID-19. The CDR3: CASTLTRTGILPDTQYF. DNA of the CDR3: TGTGCCAGCACCCTCACAAGGACCGGGATCTTGCCAGATACGCAGTATTTT.